Listed below are T cell receptor beta chains from one sample, sequenced in a study of a mutant IDH1 vaccine in newly diagnosed glioma. Only in-frame clones appear in the TCRdb table, and some are missing; sequencing was by immunoSEQ multiplex PCR. Seen here are approximately 110,000 clones, about 90% observed once, and the top ten hold 0.6% to 0.7%. Their antigen targets remain unknown. The material was PBMCs, obtained from a glioma patient whose treatment included an IDH1 peptide vaccine. The receptors come from a woman aged 45-59 years with glioma. CDR3s include the opening cysteine and the closing phenylalanine or tryptophan. D genes are given only for firm matches. Clone size is stated in some rows and not others, as once, few, many or a class when expanded.

D: .
J: TRBJ2-7
size: .
V: TRBV19
CDR3: CASSIAGAGEQYF
DNA: TGTGCCAGTAGTATAGCTGGGGCAGGCGAGCAGTACTTC

D: TRBD1
J: TRBJ2-1
size: .
V: TRBV5-1
CDR3: CASSYGQVGDEQFF
DNA: TGCGCCAGCAGCTATGGACAGGTGGGGGATGAGCAGTTCTTC

D: .
J: TRBJ2-3
size: .
V: TRBV28
CDR3: CASQGAGVGTDTQYF
DNA: TGTGCCAGCCAGGGGGCGGGAGTTGGCACAGATACGCAGTATTTT

D: .
J: TRBJ2-3
size: .
V: TRBV28
CDR3: CASSLSRASHGTQYF
DNA: TGTGCCAGCAGTTTGTCGAGAGCATCCCACGGTACGCAGTATTTT

D: TRBD1
J: TRBJ1-5
size: once
V: TRBV6-6
CDR3: CASSNSDRDQPQHF
DNA: TGTGCCAGCAGCAACTCGGACAGGGATCAGCCCCAGCATTTT

D: TRBD1
J: TRBJ1-6
size: .
V: TRBV30
CDR3: CAWTRQGAGSSPLHF
DNA: TGTGCCTGGACTAGACAGGGGGCAGGGAGTTCACCCCTCCACTTT

D: TRBD2
J: TRBJ2-5
size: .
V: TRBV11-2
CDR3: CASSLDRTRHLIQETQYF
DNA: TGTGCCAGCAGCTTAGACCGGACTAGACACCTTATTCAAGAGACCCAGTACTTC

D: TRBD1
J: TRBJ1-2
size: .
V: TRBV5-1
CDR3: CASSSRQGRNYGYTF
DNA: TGCGCCAGCAGCTCCCGACAGGGCCGAAACTATGGCTACACCTTC

D: .
J: TRBJ2-1
size: .
V: TRBV6-5
CDR3: CASQSLVVYNEQFF
DNA: TGTGCCAGCCAATCACTAGTAGTGTACAATGAGCAGTTCTTC

D: .
J: TRBJ1-1
size: .
V: TRBV28
CDR3: CYFQVTEAFF
DNA: TGCTATTTTCAAGTCACTGAAGCTTTCTTT

D: TRBD2
J: TRBJ2-7
size: .
V: TRBV10-2
CDR3: CASTGWAANSGTLEQYF
DNA: TGCGCCAGCACTGGTTGGGCAGCAAATAGCGGGACGCTCGAGCAGTACTTC

D: TRBD2
J: TRBJ2-2
size: .
V: TRBV5-1
CDR3: CASSGGGNTGELFF
DNA: TGCGCCAGCAGCGGCGGGGGGAACACCGGGGAGCTGTTTTTT

D: .
J: TRBJ2-3
size: .
V: TRBV7-3
CDR3: CASKGYSTDTQYF
DNA: TGTGCCAGTAAAGGTTACAGCACAGATACGCAGTATTTT

D: .
J: TRBJ2-7
size: .
V: TRBV5-1
CDR3: CASSLGRSPEQYF
DNA: TGCGCCAGCAGCTTGGGGCGTTCCCCGGAGCAGTACTTC

D: TRBD1
J: TRBJ1-1
size: .
V: TRBV10-3
CDR3: CAVAGTGNTEAFF
DNA: TGTGCCGTAGCCGGGACAGGGAACACTGAAGCTTTCTTT

D: TRBD1
J: TRBJ1-3
size: .
V: TRBV30
CDR3: CAWSFGTGGAGNTIYF
DNA: TGTGCCTGGAGTTTCGGGACAGGGGGCGCAGGAAACACCATATATTTT

D: TRBD2
J: TRBJ2-1
size: .
V: TRBV28
CDR3: CASSRPSGSSYNEQFF
DNA: TGTGCCAGCAGTCGCCCTAGCGGGAGCTCCTACAATGAGCAGTTCTTC

D: .
J: TRBJ1-2
size: .
V: TRBV2
CDR3: CASRGDGPNYGYTF
DNA: TGTGCCAGCAGGGGGGACGGACCTAACTATGGCTACACCTTC

D: TRBD2
J: TRBJ2-7
size: .
V: TRBV4-1
CDR3: CASSQGLAGISYEQYF
DNA: TGCGCCAGCAGCCAAGGCCTAGCGGGCATCTCCTACGAGCAGTACTTC

D: TRBD1
J: TRBJ1-3
size: .
V: TRBV30
CDR3: CAWGGTGFGNTIYF
DNA: TGTGCCTGGGGGGGGACAGGGTTTGGAAACACCATATATTTT

D: .
J: TRBJ2-7
size: .
V: TRBV10-3
CDR3: CATDSRGTGEQYF
DNA: TGTGCCACCGACAGCCGGGGAACCGGGGAGCAGTACTTC

D: .
J: TRBJ2-7
size: .
V: TRBV7-9
CDR3: CASSLGTYEQYF
DNA: TGTGCCAGCAGCTTAGGAACCTACGAGCAGTACTTC

D: .
J: TRBJ2-3
size: .
V: TRBV9
CDR3: CASSPTGYPGEDTQYF
DNA: TGTGCCAGCAGCCCCACCGGGTATCCCGGGGAAGATACGCAGTATTTT

D: .
J: TRBJ2-6
size: .
V: TRBV7-3
CDR3: CASSLPGPSGANVLTF
DNA: TGTGCCAGCAGTTTACCGGGACCTTCTGGGGCCAACGTCCTGACTTTC

D: TRBD1
J: TRBJ1-1
size: .
V: TRBV7-9
CDR3: CASSTRTGASGTEAFF
DNA: TGTGCCAGCAGCACCCGGACAGGGGCGTCTGGCACTGAAGCTTTCTTT

D: TRBD2
J: TRBJ2-1
size: .
V: TRBV19
CDR3: CASRLLAGGRDEQFF
DNA: TGTGCCAGTAGGTTACTAGCGGGAGGGAGGGATGAGCAGTTCTTC

D: .
J: TRBJ1-5
size: .
V: TRBV11-2
CDR3: CASSLASNQPQHF
DNA: TGTGCCAGCAGCTTGGCTAGCAATCAGCCCCAGCATTTT

D: .
J: TRBJ1-1
size: .
V: TRBV10-3
CDR3: CAIRMPGSSEAFF
DNA: TGTGCCATCAGGATGCCCGGGAGCTCTGAAGCTTTCTTT

D: .
J: TRBJ2-7
size: .
V: TRBV4-1
CDR3: CASSHTLPGLLLEQYF
DNA: TGCGCCAGCAGCCATACTCTACCGGGGCTGTTACTCGAGCAGTACTTC

D: .
J: TRBJ2-7
size: .
V: TRBV7-8
CDR3: CASSPGTGRGEQYF
DNA: TGTGCCAGCAGCCCCGGAACAGGCCGGGGGGAGCAGTACTTC

D: .
J: TRBJ1-6
size: .
V: TRBV25-1
CDR3: CASSVEGLGNSPLHF
DNA: TGTGCCAGCAGTGTGGAGGGCCTAGGAAATTCACCCCTCCACTTT

D: .
J: TRBJ1-3
size: .
V: TRBV5-4
CDR3: CASSVGGAGNTIYF
DNA: TGTGCCAGCAGCGTGGGGGGAGCAGGGAACACCATATATTTT

D: .
J: TRBJ2-7
size: .
V: TRBV2
CDR3: CASRHDWQSSYKQYF
DNA: TGTGCCAGCAGGCACGACTGGCAGAGCTCCTACAAGCAGTACTTC

D: .
J: TRBJ1-1
size: .
V: TRBV10-3
CDR3: CAISGDTEAFF
DNA: TGTGCCATCAGTGGGGACACTGAAGCTTTCTTT

D: TRBD2
J: TRBJ2-2
size: .
V: TRBV5-4
CDR3: CASSQGTREGNTGELFF
DNA: TGTGCCAGCAGCCAAGGGACTAGGGAGGGGAACACCGGGGAGCTGTTTTTT